The 6 T cell receptor beta chains reported below all come from one sample, sequenced in a study of cytomegalovirus exposure and HLA in healthy donors (dated by TCRdb to about 2017). Library preparation employed the immunoSEQ multiplex PCR assay. The multiplex PCR relied on a mix of 60 forward primers for TCR Vbeta segments and 13 reverse primers for TCR Jbeta segments. TCRdb obtained this table from immuneACCESS and retained in-frame rearrangements with V and J assigned. These tables miss some clones; where compared with another copy, unresolved V genes account for less than half of the shortfall, and the remainder is unexplained. The sample contains under 250,000 clones, about 81% of them found a single time. Approximately 6.5% of the sample rests with the top ten. The sequencing input was PBMCs. These receptors came from a man in his forties in good health and CMV-seropositive.

This clone was seen a few times. The chain carries TRBV27 and TRBJ2-2; 7 bases match TRBD1. Per the germline V gene, CDR1 is MNHEY and CDR2 is SMNVEV (reference sequence). This CDR3 comprises 14 residues. With V trimmed by 4 bases and J by 4 bases, 3 bases remained unmatched. Here the CDR3 DNA reads TGTGCCAGCAGTTGGCCAGGGGGCACCGGGGAGCTGTTTTTT. It is translated as CASSWPGGTGELFF.

This clone was detected only once. This chain connects TRBV9 to TRBJ2-1, with D perhaps matching TRBD2 (7 bases). Looked up from germline, CDR1 is SGDLS and CDR2 is YYNGEE. The CDR3 sequence is 13 residues long. With 0 bases removed from V and 8 bases from J, the gap between germline ends came to 9 bases. The chain's CDR3 is CASSVGGGDEQFF. CDR3 DNA sequence: TGTGCCAGCAGCGTAGGAGGGGGGGATGAGCAGTTCTTC.

This clone has a single count. V is TRBV28 and J is TRBJ1-1, with D possibly being TRBD1 (5 bases). CDR1 and CDR2 (germline): MDHEN, SYDVKM. Trimming cost V 5 bases and J 6 bases, with 22 bases left between them. The CDR3 totals 16 residues. CDR3 bases: TGTGCCAGCAGTCCCCCGGGGGAGGCCGCAACGTCTGAAGCTTTCTTT. Encoded protein: CASSPPGEAATSEAFF. Drawing the rest from reference TRBV28 and TRBJ1-1, the complete variable domain is DVKVTQSSRYLVKRTGEKVFLECVQDMDHENMFWYRQDPGLGLRLIYFSYDVKMKEKGDIPEGYSVSREKKERFSLILESASTNQTSMYLCASSPPGEAATSEAFFGQGTRLTVV.

The V and J genes are TRBV29-1 and TRBJ1-1; D might be TRBD1 (6 bases). The CDR3 has 13 amino acids. Per germline, CDR1 SQVTM and CDR2 ANQGSEA. V was cut by 5 bases and J by 0 bases, with 10 bases left in between. CDR3: CSVLTGLNTEAFF. DNA of the CDR3: TGCAGCGTTTTGACAGGACTGAACACTGAAGCTTTCTTT.

The chain carries TRBV7-8 and TRBJ2-1; 9 bases fit TRBD1. The germline V gene has CDR1 SGHVS and CDR2 FQNEAQ. The CDR3 sequence is 15 residues long. The V gene end was trimmed by 5 bases and the J gene end by 3 bases; junction bases not matched to a gene: 5. In DNA, the CDR3 is TGTGCCAGCAGCCCGAGGACAGGGGACTACAATGAGCAGTTCTTC. Encoded protein: CASSPRTGDYNEQFF.

The rearrangement links TRBV25-1 to TRBJ2-1; D may be TRBD2 (6 bases). Germline V lookup: CDR1 MGHDK, CDR2 SYGVNS. The ends were cut back, 9 bases at V and 0 bases at J, with 15 bases in the middle. This CDR3 spans 15 amino acids. CDR3 sequence: CASLPLSGSYNEQFF. The CDR3 DNA follows: TGTGCCAGTTTACCCCTTAGCGGCTCCTACAATGAGCAGTTCTTC.